This T cell receptor beta chain emerged from a study of blood T cells in healthy people across ages. Study findings and constraints: Estimates of total diversity, which came from one million sequenced T cells, were considered to be underestimates. Shifts in expanded clonotypes may have been confounded by donor CMV status, which was unknown.

CDR3 length equals 16 residues. Germline lookup yields CDR1 LGHNA and CDR2 YSLEER. With V trimmed by 4 bases and J by 7 bases, 5 bases remained unmatched. Comments on this clonotype: The antigen remains undetermined.

Using a J-beta primer mix together with a sample-barcoded 5' primer, a second PCR was run for about 7 to 12 cycles. Tagging of each cDNA molecule was performed by a template-switch adaptor with 12 random nucleotides. One entry per CDR3 protein, called by TCRdb with MiXCR from the 5' RACE reads. Among under 2,000,000 distinct CDR3 sequences, 49% were seen once, and the ten largest hold less than 2.5%. This sequence originates from a middle-aged woman in good health. The rearrangement joins TRBV4-3 to TRBJ2-1; 15 nucleotides align to TRBD2. Sequenced sample: blood. The chain's CDR3 is CASSLGTSGGTNEQFF. The DNA for the CDR3 is TGCGCCAGCAGCCTCGGGACTAGCGGGGGGACTAATGAGCAGTTCTTC.